This T cell receptor (beta chain) was sequenced for a study of blood T cell repertoires in COVID-19. Looking at the study overall: The United States, Italy and Spain were the sources of the acute and convalescent COVID-19 samples. T cells, B-cell-depleted T cells, or PBMCs provided the cDNA or gDNA that served as material.

Methods used by the authors: Reference gene primer amplification in the assay estimated nucleated cell counts. Assay used: immunoSEQ multiplex PCR; TCRdb lists only in-frame clones, some missing. The V and J calls and clone size come from that table; D and trimming were worked out from the DNA. The data hold around 50,000 clones, with over 75% observed a single time. The CDR3 consists of 13 residues. CDR1 is LNHDA and CDR2 is SQIVND in the germline V gene (reference sequence). Trimming took 5 bases from V and 5 from J, leaving 12 bases between them. The sequence was obtained from a human donor in a cohort sampled during active COVID-19. This chain joins TRBV19 and TRBJ1-1; no firm D call. The sample taken for sequencing was peripheral blood. The CDR3, as DNA: TGTGCCAGTAGTGTCCCCGCGGGGACTGAAGCTTTCTTT. It translates to CASSVPAGTEAFF.